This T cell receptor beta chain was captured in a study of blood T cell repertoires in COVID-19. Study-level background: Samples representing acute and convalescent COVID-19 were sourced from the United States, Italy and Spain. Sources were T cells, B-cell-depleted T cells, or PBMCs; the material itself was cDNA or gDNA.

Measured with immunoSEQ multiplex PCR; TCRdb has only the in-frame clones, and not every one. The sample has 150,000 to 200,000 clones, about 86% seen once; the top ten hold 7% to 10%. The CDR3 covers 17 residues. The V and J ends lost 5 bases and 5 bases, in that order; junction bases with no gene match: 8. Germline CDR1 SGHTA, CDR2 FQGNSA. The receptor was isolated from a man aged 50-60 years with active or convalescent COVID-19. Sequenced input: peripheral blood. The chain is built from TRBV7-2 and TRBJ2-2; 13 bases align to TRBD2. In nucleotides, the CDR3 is TGTGCCAGCAGCCGGACTAGCGGGAGTATCAGGACCGGGGAGCTGTTTTTT. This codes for CASSRTSGSIRTGELFF.